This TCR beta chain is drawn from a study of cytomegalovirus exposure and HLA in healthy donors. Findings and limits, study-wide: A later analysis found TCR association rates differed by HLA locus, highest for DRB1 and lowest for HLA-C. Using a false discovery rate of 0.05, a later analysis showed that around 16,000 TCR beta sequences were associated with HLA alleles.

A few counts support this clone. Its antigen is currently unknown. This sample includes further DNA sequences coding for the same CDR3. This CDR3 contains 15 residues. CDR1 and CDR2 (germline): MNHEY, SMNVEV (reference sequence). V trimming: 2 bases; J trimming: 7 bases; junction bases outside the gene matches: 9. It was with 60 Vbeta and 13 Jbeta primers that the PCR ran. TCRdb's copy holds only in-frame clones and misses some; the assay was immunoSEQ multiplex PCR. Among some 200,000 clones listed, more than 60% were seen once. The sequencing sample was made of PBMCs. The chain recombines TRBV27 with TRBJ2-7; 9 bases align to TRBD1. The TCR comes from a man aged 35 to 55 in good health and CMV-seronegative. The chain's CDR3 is CASSLAGTGLSEQYF. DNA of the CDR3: TGTGCCAGCAGTTTAGCGGGGACAGGGCTGAGTGAGCAGTACTTC.